This T cell receptor beta chain was retrieved from a study of vaccination effects on CD4 cells after COVID-19. Losses at the gene ends were 2 bases for V and 4 bases for J; bases not matched to a gene: 4. Germline V CDR1 and CDR2: MNHEY, SVGAGI. This CDR3 is 14 amino acids long. The repertoire was sequenced with immunoSEQ multiplex PCR; TCRdb's copy has only in-frame clones and lacks some. The data contain 84,000 or so clones, over 75% of them singletons. Remarks on this clone: Its antigen is as yet unknown.

Pools of viral peptides were used by the ViraFEST assay to expand antigen-specific CD4+ T cells ahead of sequencing. Researchers isolated CD4+ T cells once roughly nine days of culture had elapsed. Participants were vaccinated with two doses of either the BNT162b2 or mRNA-1273 vaccine. The gene calls are TRBV6-5 and TRBJ2-5; 7 bases match TRBD2. This receptor was taken from a human donor who received a COVID-19 vaccine. This specimen consisted of CD4+ T cells from PBMCs cultured with HCoV-OC43 spike peptides, obtained after COVID-19 vaccination. The subset was: HCoV-OC43 spike overlapping peptide pool stimulation. The CDR3 DNA is TGTGCCAGCAGTTACCCGGGGGGTGGAGAGACCCAGTACTTC. Its protein product is CASSYPGGGETQYF.